Only a few counts were recorded for the clone carrying this T cell receptor beta chain. What it binds is not known. This same CDR3 is encoded by further DNA sequences in the sample. Trimming left V 4 bases short and J 4 bases short, with 14 bases between. Looked up from germline, CDR1 is SGDLS and CDR2 is YYNGEE. The CDR3 has 14 amino acids. This sample was taken from a study of beta chain features in type 1 diabetes. Study-level findings and limits: Patients with type 1 diabetes carried fewer insertions and had more deletions at their VDJ junctions. Shorter TCRB CDR3s, moderately but significantly so, were found in Type 1 diabetes patients in all four CD4+ subsets.

Expressed TCRB transcripts were sequenced, since all the RNA that had been isolated was reverse transcribed. Profiling relied on immunoSEQ multiplex PCR, and the TCRdb table lists in-frame clones only, not all of them. Of 600,000 to 700,000 clones in the sample, 13% are singletons; the top ten hold approximately 0.021%. Sequenced sample: naive CD4+ T cells from blood. This sequence was found in a man aged 18 to 30 with type 1 diabetes. This chain links TRBV9 with TRBJ2-5; D could derive from TRBD1 or TRBD2 (5 bases each). The CDR3 loop is CASSPRGVGETQYF. CDR3 DNA: TGTGCCAGCAGCCCCCGAGGGGTAGGAGAGACCCAGTACTTC.